The 20 T cell receptor beta chains in this list originate from one sample, sequenced in a study of CXCR3-negative and CXCR3-positive naive CD8 T cells. Via 5' RACE with UMI labels, TRB cDNA libraries were prepared. TCRdb reanalyzed the 5' RACE reads and collapses them to one entry per CDR3 protein, without DNA. The sample holds about 82,000 distinct CDR3 sequences. The specimen sequenced was naive CXCR3- CD8+ T cells from blood. This sample's subset: CD45RO-CCR7+CD27+CD95- naive CD8+ T cells lacking CXCR3 (TNR3-). These receptor sequences come from a human donor in good health. Some clones in this sample may be carry-over from other donors' samples.

The chain employs TRBV7-2 and TRBJ2-7; there is no DNA to check the TCRdb D call of TRBD1. This CDR3 contains 15 residues. Per the germline V gene, CDR1 is SGHTA and CDR2 is FQGNSA. CDR3 protein: CASSSGPPRFYEQYF.

V and J are TRBV19 and TRBJ2-7; the TRBD2 assignment by TCRdb is unverifiable without DNA. The CDR3 totals 14 residues. The V gene's germline CDR1 is LNHDA and CDR2 SQIVND (reference sequence). The CDR3 spells CASRAGTSSYEQYF.

CDR3 amino acids: CASSLGYTEAFF. The chain links TRBV7-2 to TRBJ1-1. The V gene's germline CDR1 is SGHTA and CDR2 FQGNSA. CDR3 length: 12 residues.

V and J are TRBV6-5 and TRBJ1-6; TCRdb lists TRBD1, though no DNA is available to test this call. CDR3 size: 14 residues. CDR1 and CDR2 (germline): MNHEY, SVGAGI. The chain's CDR3 is CASSLFRLPSPLHF.

The chain carries TRBV7-6 and TRBJ2-1; as DNA is missing, the TRBD2 call by TCRdb cannot be tested. The CDR3 has 13 residues. Germline CDR1 SGHVS, CDR2 FNYEAQ. The CDR3 reads CASSLILAGEQFF. Using reference TRBV7-6 and TRBJ2-1 for the parts outside the CDR3, the full variable domain is GAGVSQSPRYKVTKRGQDVALRCDPISGHVSLYWYRQALGQGPEFLTYFNYEAQQDKSGLPNDRFSAERPEGSISTLTIQRTEQRDSAMYRCASSLILAGEQFFGPGTRLTVL.

The chain has TRBV5-1 and TRBJ2-7; no DNA is available, so the TRBD1 call from TCRdb remains unchecked. This CDR3 is 13 amino acids long. From germline, CDR1 is SGHRS and CDR2 YFSETQ. CDR3: CASSSPGGYEQYF. The variable domain in full, completed from reference TRBV5-1 and TRBJ2-7, reads KAGVTQTPRYLIKTRGQQVTLSCSPISGHRSVSWYQQTPGQGLQFLFEYFSETQRNKGNFPGRFSGRQFSNSRSEMNVSTLELGDSALYLCASSSPGGYEQYFGPGTRLTVT.

The chain has TRBV5-1 and TRBJ2-1; the TRBD2 assignment by TCRdb is unverifiable without DNA. CDR1 is SGHRS and CDR2 is YFSETQ in the germline V gene. This CDR3 region has 17 residues. This CDR3 reads CASSWPSGGPSYNEQFF.

The rearrangement joins TRBV7-8 to TRBJ2-5; TCRdb outputs TRBD2, but without DNA this stays unchecked. The CDR3 sequence is 17 residues long. Germline assignment: CDR1 SGHVS and CDR2 FQNEAQ. CDR3 in amino acids: CASSLVDQGLIQETQYF.

The V call is TRBV7-6, the J call TRBJ2-7; no DNA is available, so the TRBD1 call from TCRdb remains unchecked. The CDR3 extends over 15 amino acids. The germline V gene has CDR1 SGHVS and CDR2 FNYEAQ. The CDR3 sequence: CASSLEGGRVGEQYF.

The rearrangement links TRBV7-3 to TRBJ1-1; the TCRdb call, TRBD1, lacks DNA for checking. The CDR3 has 17 amino acids. Germline V gene lookup returns CDR1 SGHTA and CDR2 FQGTGA. CDR3 sequence reads: CASSLMKGENLNTEAFF. The full variable domain, in which reference TRBV7-3 and TRBJ1-1 provide the parts outside the CDR3, is GAGVSQTPSNKVTEKGKYVELRCDPISGHTALYWYRQSLGQGPEFLIYFQGTGAADDSGLPNDRFFAVRPEGSVSTLKIQRTERGDSAVYLCASSLMKGENLNTEAFFGQGTRLTVV.

The chain carries TRBV7-3 and TRBJ2-3; TCRdb picks TRBD1, but there is no DNA to check that call. The CDR3 sequence is 13 residues long. Germline values: CDR1 SGHTA, CDR2 FQGTGA. CDR3 sequence reads: CASRKGGTDTQYF.

This rearrangement joins TRBV3-1 to TRBJ2-7; the D call from TCRdb, TRBD2, cannot be confirmed without DNA. CDR1 and CDR2 from the germline V gene are LGHDT and YNNKEL (reference sequence). The CDR3 loop spans 14 amino acids. The CDR3 spells CASSWSGIGKEQYF.

The CDR3 loop is CASRLVGTYEQYF. V gene TRBV5-5 combines with J gene TRBJ2-7; TCRdb's D call of TRBD1 is untestable without DNA. Germline CDR1 reads SGHKS; CDR2 reads YYEKEE (reference sequence). The CDR3 extends over 13 amino acids.

The V gene is TRBV11-2, the J gene TRBJ1-1. CDR1 is SGHAT and CDR2 is FQNNGV in the germline V gene. The CDR3 covers 16 residues. Here the CDR3 reads CASSLAGNSLNTEAFF.

CDR3 sequence: CSVERDRDRFYNEQFF. The chain employs TRBV29-1 and TRBJ2-1; TCRdb proposes TRBD1, but this gene call is untestable without DNA. The CDR3 loop spans 16 amino acids. From germline, CDR1 is SQVTM and CDR2 ANQGSEA.

The rearrangement uses TRBV6-5 and TRBJ2-1; the D call from TCRdb, TRBD2, cannot be confirmed without DNA. CDR1 and CDR2 (germline): MNHEY, SVGAGI. The CDR3 spans 14 residues. CDR3 in amino acids: CASTYRQGANEQFF.

The chain has TRBV29-1 and TRBJ2-2; TCRdb returns TRBD2, unconfirmable since there is no DNA. This CDR3 has 14 residues. Germline V gives CDR1 SQVTM, CDR2 ANQGSEA. This chain's CDR3 is CSVAGTRDTGELFF.

The rearrangement uses TRBV7-2 and TRBJ2-1; without DNA, the TCRdb call of TRBD1 cannot be checked. There are 14 residues in the CDR3. Germline V gives CDR1 SGHTA, CDR2 FQGNSA. CDR3 protein: CASSLARTGDEQFF.

The chain carries TRBV7-8 and TRBJ2-4; the TRBD1 assignment by TCRdb is unverifiable without DNA. Germline V CDR1 and CDR2: SGHVS, FQNEAQ. The CDR3 sequence is 14 residues long. The CDR3 sequence: CASTDGVAKNIQYF.

V is TRBV7-9 and J is TRBJ2-7. The CDR3 loop spans 15 amino acids. Germline loops: CDR1 SEHNR, CDR2 FQNEAQ (reference sequence). The CDR3 spells CASSPRAGAPYEQYF.